This T cell receptor (beta chain) stems from a study of shared clonotypes between healthy human individuals. Under the authors' procedure: With immunoSEQ giving junction-only sequences and no quality scores, filtering differed. Assay: immunoSEQ multiplex PCR; the TCRdb copy retains only in-frame clones and omits some. The DNA was the basis for D and trimming; V, J and clone size are from that table. Of approximately 120,000 clones detected, about 70% appear once; the ten largest clones hold 24%. CDR1 and CDR2 from the germline V gene are SNHLY and FYNNEI. The CDR3 covers 16 residues. Trimming left V 8 bases short and J 0 bases short, with 17 bases between. This clone appeared a single time.

The chain uses TRBV2 and TRBJ2-4; possibly TRBD1 for D (5 bases). The TCR was taken from a woman between 25 and 40 years old in good health. The sequenced material came from memory CD8+ T cells sorted from blood. The sample's subset: CD45RO+ cells pooled with CCR7-negative TemRA cells. The chain's CDR3 is CASRTYKGLAKNIQYF. DNA for the CDR3: TGTGCCAGCCGAACCTATAAGGGGCTAGCCAAAAACATTCAGTACTTC.